This T cell receptor beta chain was retrieved from a study of vaccination and CD4 T cells after COVID-19. Across the whole study: Each of the control cultures got a CEFX pool, an HIV-1 Nef pool, or no peptide.

The CDR3 is made up of 15 amino acids. Germline-derived CDR1 and CDR2 are SNHLY and FYNNEI. With 4 bases removed from V and 2 bases from J, the gap between germline ends came to 13 bases. The Oncomine TCR Beta short-read assay generated sequence data from the DNA of cultured CD4+ T cells. TCRdb used MiXCR to reprocess the PCR reads, holding one entry per CDR3 protein. The sample lists 9,500 to 15,000 distinct CDR3 sequences, approximately 54% seen once, with 15% to 20% in the top ten. Indicated treatment: roughly 10-day PBMC culture with coronavirus spike peptide pools or control peptides (ViraFEST assay). Only one count was recorded for this clonotype. Its antigen is not identified.

J is TRBJ2-3 and V is TRBV2, with unresolved D. The specimen comprised cultured CD4+ T cells from blood, sampled after SARS-CoV-2 vaccination. The source of this sequence is a human donor with COVID-19. The CDR3 coding sequence is TGTGCCAGCAGTGTAATTGTACTTCTCACAGATACGCAGTATTTT. This codes for CASSVIVLLTDTQYF.